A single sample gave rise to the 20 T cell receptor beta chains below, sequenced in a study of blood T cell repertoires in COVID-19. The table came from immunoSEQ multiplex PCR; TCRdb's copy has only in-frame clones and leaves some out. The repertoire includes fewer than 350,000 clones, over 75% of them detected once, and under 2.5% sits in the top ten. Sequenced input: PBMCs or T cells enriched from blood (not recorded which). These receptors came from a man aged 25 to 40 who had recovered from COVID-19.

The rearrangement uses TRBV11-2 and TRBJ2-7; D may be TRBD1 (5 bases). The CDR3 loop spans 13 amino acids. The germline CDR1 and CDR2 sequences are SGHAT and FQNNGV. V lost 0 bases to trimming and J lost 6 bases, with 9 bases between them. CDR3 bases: TGTGCCAGCAGCTTAGAGCAGGGCGTCGAGCAGTACTTC. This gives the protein CASSLEQGVEQYF.

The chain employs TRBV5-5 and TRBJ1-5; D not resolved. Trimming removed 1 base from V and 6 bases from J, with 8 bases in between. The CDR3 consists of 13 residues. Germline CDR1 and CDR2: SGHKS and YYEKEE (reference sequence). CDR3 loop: CASSLRSGQPQHF. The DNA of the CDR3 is TGTGCCAGCAGCTTGCGTTCGGGTCAGCCCCAGCATTTT.

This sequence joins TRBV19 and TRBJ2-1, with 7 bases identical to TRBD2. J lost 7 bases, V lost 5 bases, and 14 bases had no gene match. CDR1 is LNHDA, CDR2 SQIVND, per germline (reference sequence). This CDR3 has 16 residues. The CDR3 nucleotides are TGTGCCAGTAGTGGAAGCCCTAGCGGTGGACGGAATGAGCAGTTCTTC. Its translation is CASSGSPSGGRNEQFF.

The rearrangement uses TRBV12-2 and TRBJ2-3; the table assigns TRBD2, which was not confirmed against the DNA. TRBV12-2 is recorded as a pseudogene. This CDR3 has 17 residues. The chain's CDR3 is CASRLASRGEDTDTQYF. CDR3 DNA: TGTGCAAGTCGCTTAGCGAGTCGGGGGGAAGATACAGATACGCAGTATTTT.

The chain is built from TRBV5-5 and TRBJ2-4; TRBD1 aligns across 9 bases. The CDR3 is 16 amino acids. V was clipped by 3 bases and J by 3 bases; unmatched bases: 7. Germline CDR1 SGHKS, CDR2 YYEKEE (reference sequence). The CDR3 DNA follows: TGTGCCAGCAGCTCAGCCACGGACAGGGGCAAAAACATTCAGTACTTC. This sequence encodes CASSSATDRGKNIQYF.

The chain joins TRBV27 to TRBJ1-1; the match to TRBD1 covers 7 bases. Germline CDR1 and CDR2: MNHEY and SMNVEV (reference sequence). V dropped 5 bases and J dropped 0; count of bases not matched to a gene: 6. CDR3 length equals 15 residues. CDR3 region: CASSQWDRLNTEAFF. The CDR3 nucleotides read TGTGCCAGCAGTCAATGGGACAGATTGAACACTGAAGCTTTCTTT.

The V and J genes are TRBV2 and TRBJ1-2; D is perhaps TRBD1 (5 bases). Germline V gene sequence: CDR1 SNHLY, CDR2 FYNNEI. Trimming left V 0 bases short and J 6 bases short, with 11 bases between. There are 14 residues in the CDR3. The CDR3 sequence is CASSEATTGDGYTF. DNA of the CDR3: TGTGCCAGCAGTGAAGCTACAACAGGCGATGGCTACACCTTC.

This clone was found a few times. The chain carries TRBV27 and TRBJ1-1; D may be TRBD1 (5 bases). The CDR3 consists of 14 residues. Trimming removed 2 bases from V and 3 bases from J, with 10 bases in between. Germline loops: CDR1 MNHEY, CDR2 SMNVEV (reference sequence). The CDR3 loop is CASSLAVGHTEAFF. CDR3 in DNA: TGTGCCAGCAGTTTAGCAGTGGGGCACACTGAAGCTTTCTTT.

The CDR3 DNA follows: TGCGCCAGCGGACCTAGCGGGGGGGCCTTAGAGACCCAGTACTTC. Protein sequence: CASGPSGGALETQYF. The rearrangement links TRBV5-1 to TRBJ2-5, with 12 positions matching TRBD2. Trimming took 7 bases from V and 4 from J; bases not matched to a gene: 8. Germline CDR1 reads SGHRS; CDR2 reads YFSETQ. The CDR3 runs to 15 residues.

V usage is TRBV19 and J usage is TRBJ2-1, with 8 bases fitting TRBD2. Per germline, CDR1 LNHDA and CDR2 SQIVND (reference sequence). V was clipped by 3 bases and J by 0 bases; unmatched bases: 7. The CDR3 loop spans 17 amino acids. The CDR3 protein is CASSMPAGGSSYNEQFF. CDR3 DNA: TGTGCCAGTAGTATGCCGGCGGGGGGATCCTCCTACAATGAGCAGTTCTTC.

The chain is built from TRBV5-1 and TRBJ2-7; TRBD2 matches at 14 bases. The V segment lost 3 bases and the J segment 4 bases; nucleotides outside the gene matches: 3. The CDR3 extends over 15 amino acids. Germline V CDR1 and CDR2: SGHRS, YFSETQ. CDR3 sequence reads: CASSSGTSGGYEQYF. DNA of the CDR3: TGCGCCAGCAGCTCCGGGACTAGCGGGGGATACGAGCAGTACTTC. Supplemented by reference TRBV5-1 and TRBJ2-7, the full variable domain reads KAGVTQTPRYLIKTRGQQVTLSCSPISGHRSVSWYQQTPGQGLQFLFEYFSETQRNKGNFPGRFSGRQFSNSRSEMNVSTLELGDSALYLCASSSGTSGGYEQYFGPGTRLTVT.

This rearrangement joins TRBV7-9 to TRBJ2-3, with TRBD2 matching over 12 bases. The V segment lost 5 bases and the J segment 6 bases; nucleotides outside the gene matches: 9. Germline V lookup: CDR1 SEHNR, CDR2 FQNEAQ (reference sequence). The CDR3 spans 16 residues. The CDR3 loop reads CASSTLAGGLSDTQYF. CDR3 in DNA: TGTGCCAGCAGCACGCTAGCGGGGGGGCTCTCGGATACGCAGTATTTT.

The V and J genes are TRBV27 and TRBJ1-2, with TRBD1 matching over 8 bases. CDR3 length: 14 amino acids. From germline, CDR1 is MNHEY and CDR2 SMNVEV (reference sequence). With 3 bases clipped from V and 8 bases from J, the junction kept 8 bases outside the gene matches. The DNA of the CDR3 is TGTGCCAGCAGTTTTTCGACAGGGGTTGAGGGCTACACCTTC. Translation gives CASSFSTGVEGYTF.

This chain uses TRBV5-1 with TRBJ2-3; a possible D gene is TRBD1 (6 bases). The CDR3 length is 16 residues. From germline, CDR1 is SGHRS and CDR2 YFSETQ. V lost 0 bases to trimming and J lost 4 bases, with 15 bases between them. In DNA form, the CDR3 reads TGCGCCAGCAGCTTGGAGGGGACACGGAAAGCAGATACGCAGTATTTT. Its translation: CASSLEGTRKADTQYF. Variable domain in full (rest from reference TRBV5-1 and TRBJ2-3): KAGVTQTPRYLIKTRGQQVTLSCSPISGHRSVSWYQQTPGQGLQFLFEYFSETQRNKGNFPGRFSGRQFSNSRSEMNVSTLELGDSALYLCASSLEGTRKADTQYFGPGTRLTVL.

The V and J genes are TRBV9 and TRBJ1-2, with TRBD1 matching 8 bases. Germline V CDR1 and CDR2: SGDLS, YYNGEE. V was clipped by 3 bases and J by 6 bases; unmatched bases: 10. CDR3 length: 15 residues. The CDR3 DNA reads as TGTGCCAGCAGCGCGTCAAGACAGGGGCTGGATGGCTACACCTTC. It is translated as CASSASRQGLDGYTF.

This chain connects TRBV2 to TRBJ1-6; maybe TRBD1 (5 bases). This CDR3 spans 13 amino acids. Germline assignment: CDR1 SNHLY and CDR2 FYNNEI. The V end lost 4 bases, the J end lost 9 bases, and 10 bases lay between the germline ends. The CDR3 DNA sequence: TGTGCCAGCAGTGCGAGGGGACTTTCACCCCTCCACTTT. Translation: CASSARGLSPLHF.

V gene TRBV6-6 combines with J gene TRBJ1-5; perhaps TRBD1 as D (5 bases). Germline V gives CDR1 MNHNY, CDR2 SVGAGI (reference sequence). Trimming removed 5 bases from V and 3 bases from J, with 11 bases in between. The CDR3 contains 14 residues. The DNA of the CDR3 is TGTGCCAGCAGTCTCGTACAGGACAATCAGCCCCAGCATTTT. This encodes CASSLVQDNQPQHF.

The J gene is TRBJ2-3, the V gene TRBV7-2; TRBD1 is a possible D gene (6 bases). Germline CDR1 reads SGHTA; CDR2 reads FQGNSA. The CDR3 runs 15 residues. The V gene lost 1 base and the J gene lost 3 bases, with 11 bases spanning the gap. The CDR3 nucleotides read TGTGCCAGCAGCTTAGGTATGGGGGCGACAGATACGCAGTATTTT. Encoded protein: CASSLGMGATDTQYF.

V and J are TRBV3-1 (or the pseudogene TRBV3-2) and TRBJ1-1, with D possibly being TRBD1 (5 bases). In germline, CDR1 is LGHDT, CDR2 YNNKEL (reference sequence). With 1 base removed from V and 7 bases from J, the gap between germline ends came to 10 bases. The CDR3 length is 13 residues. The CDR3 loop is CASSQVAGREAFF. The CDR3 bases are TGTGCCAGCAGCCAAGTGGCGGGACGTGAAGCTTTCTTT.

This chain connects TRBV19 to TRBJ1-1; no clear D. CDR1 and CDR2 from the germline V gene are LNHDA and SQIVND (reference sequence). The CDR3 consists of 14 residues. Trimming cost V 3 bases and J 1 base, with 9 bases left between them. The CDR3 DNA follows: TGTGCCAGTAGTATCCAACGGGAGAACACTGAAGCTTTCTTT. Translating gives CASSIQRENTEAFF.